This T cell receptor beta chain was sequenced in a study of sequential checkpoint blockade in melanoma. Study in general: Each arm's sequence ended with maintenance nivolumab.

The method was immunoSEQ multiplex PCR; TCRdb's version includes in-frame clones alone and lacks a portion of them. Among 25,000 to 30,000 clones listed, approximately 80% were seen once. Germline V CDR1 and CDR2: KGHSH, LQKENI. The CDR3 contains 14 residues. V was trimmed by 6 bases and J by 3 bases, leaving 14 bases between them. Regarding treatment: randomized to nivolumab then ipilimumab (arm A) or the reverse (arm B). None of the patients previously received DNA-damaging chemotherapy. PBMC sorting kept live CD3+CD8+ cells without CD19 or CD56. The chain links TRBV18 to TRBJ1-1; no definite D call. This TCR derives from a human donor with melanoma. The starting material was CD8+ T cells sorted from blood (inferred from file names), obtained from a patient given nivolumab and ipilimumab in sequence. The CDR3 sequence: CASSYTLEDTEAFF. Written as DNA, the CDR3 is TGTGCCAGCTCGTATACCTTGGAGGACACTGAAGCTTTCTTT.